This T cell receptor beta chain originates from a study of identical twins. This clonotype was seen a handful of times. The ends lost 2 bases at V and 1 base at J; junction bases unmatched: 6. Germline V gene data show CDR1 as DFQATT and CDR2 as SNEGSKA (reference sequence). This CDR3 spans 15 amino acids. TCRdb processed the 5' RACE reads anew with MiXCR; each CDR3 protein has one entry. The sample consists of fewer than 650,000 distinct CDR3 sequences, roughly 9.9% of them appearing once. This sample was shared with a second study, whose subject was yellow fever vaccine responses in identical twins.

This clonotype was sampled from a woman aged 18-29 years in good health. The chain has TRBV20-1 and TRBJ2-7, with TRBD2 identical over 9 bases. The sequenced sample consisted of PBMCs. The CDR3 here is CSARPTSGASYEQYF. CDR3 sequence (DNA): TGCAGTGCTAGACCGACTAGCGGAGCTTCCTACGAGCAGTACTTC.